The 9 T cell receptor beta chains below come from one sample, sequenced in a study of CD8 T cells in ankylosing spondylitis. TCRdb itself ran the 5' RACE reads through MiXCR, one entry per CDR3 protein. The sample shows 210,000 or so distinct CDR3 sequences, less than 9.5% of them seen only once. Sequencing input: blood, either unsorted or a sorted T cell fraction (not recorded which). The receptors derive from a female donor with ankylosing spondylitis or in good health (not recorded which).

This clonotype has just a few counts. V gene TRBV20-1 combines with J gene TRBJ1-5; 7 positions match TRBD1. V lost 6 bases and J lost 5; bases outside the gene matches: 10. CDR3 length: 14 amino acids. Germline V gene sequence: CDR1 DFQATT, CDR2 SNEGSKA (reference sequence). Here the CDR3 reads CSAWRGQEDQPQHF. CDR3 in DNA: TGCAGTGCCTGGAGGGGGCAGGAGGATCAGCCCCAGCATTTT.

The table lists this clonotype with many counts. The chain couples TRBV5-5 to TRBJ2-1, with TRBD2 identical over 8 bases. After removal of 2 bases from V and 4 bases from J, the junction contained 5 bases not matched to a gene. Germline CDR1 SGHKS, CDR2 YYEKEE (reference sequence). This CDR3 is built from 15 residues. The CDR3, as DNA: TGTGCCAGCAGCTTTGAACTAGCGGAGTACAATGAGCAGTTCTTC. As protein: CASSFELAEYNEQFF.

There are many counts of this clonotype. The chain recombines TRBV18 with TRBJ2-1; TRBD2 matches 10 bases. The CDR3 runs 16 residues. J gave up 8 bases and V 2 bases, and 9 bases lay outside the gene matches. CDR1 and CDR2 (germline): KGHSH, LQKENI. The CDR3, as DNA: TGTGCCAGCTCACCAATTCTAGCGGGAGCGCGGGATGAGCAGTTCTTC. It translates to CASSPILAGARDEQFF.

In its sample, this clonotype was seen many times. The chain has TRBV20-1 and TRBJ1-6; the D gene is possibly TRBD1 (5 bases). Germline assignment: CDR1 DFQATT and CDR2 SNEGSKA (reference sequence). Trimming removed 3 bases from V and 7 bases from J, with 13 bases in between. This CDR3 is built from 14 residues. CDR3 bases: TGCAGTGCTAGGGGGCAGATCGAAAATTCACCCCTCCACTTT. The encoded protein is CSARGQIENSPLHF.

This clonotype was recorded many times. The V gene is TRBV19, the J gene TRBJ2-7; tentatively, D is TRBD2 (6 bases). V lost 6 bases to trimming and J lost 3 bases, with 12 bases between them. This CDR3 is 13 amino acids long. Germline V gene lookup returns CDR1 LNHDA and CDR2 SQIVND (reference sequence). This CDR3 reads CASSGTANYEQYF. DNA of the CDR3: TGTGCCAGTAGCGGGACTGCAAACTACGAGCAGTACTTC.

In this sample, this clonotype turned up a few times. The V gene is TRBV6-1, the J gene TRBJ1-4; 7 bases line up with TRBD1. The CDR3 runs 15 residues. Germline V gives CDR1 MNHNS, CDR2 SASEGT. Unmatched junction bases numbered 8, after V lost 7 bases and J lost 3 bases. The CDR3 loop is CASIIQGKPNEKLFF. The CDR3 region has the DNA TGTGCCAGCATCATACAGGGGAAACCTAATGAAAAACTGTTTTTT.

This clonotype occurred many times. The CDR3 protein is CASSLLAGGTDTQYF. The CDR3 DNA reads TGCGCCAGCAGCTTACTAGCGGGAGGCACAGATACGCAGTATTTT. This rearrangement joins TRBV5-1 to TRBJ2-3; 11 positions agree with TRBD2. CDR3 length: 15 amino acids. Germline V gene data show CDR1 as SGHRS and CDR2 as YFSETQ. Trimming took 2 bases from V and 1 from J; bases not matched to a gene: 0.

This clonotype came up many times. The chain carries TRBV12-3 or TRBV12-4 and TRBJ1-5; the match to TRBD1 covers 10 bases. V gave up 4 bases and J gave up 9 bases; unmatched junction bases: 9. The CDR3 consists of 15 residues. CDR3: CASSSGQGGPRPQHF. The CDR3 bases are TGTGCCAGCAGTTCCGGACAGGGGGGACCTCGGCCCCAGCATTTT.

This clonotype was seen a few times. V is TRBV7-2 and J is TRBJ2-7; D is unclear. This CDR3 has 14 amino acids. Looked up from germline, CDR1 is SGHTA and CDR2 is FQGNSA. V was trimmed by 1 base and J by 0 bases, leaving 7 bases between them. CDR3 sequence reads: CASSLDKGSYEQYF. The CDR3 DNA reads TGTGCCAGCAGCTTAGATAAAGGCTCCTACGAGCAGTACTTC.